The entry below gives a single T cell receptor beta chain sequence along with its context. Its antigen is not identified. This record belongs to a study of cytomegalovirus exposure and HLA in healthy donors. Study-wide results and limits: In a later analysis, CMV-associated beta chains were mostly HLA-associated, it appeared. According to reports, the classifier identified cytomegalovirus status with high specificity and sensitivity.

Germline CDR1 SNHLY, CDR2 FYNNEI. This CDR3 has 14 amino acids. Losses at the gene ends were 8 bases for V and 4 bases for J; bases not matched to a gene: 7. The PCR contained 60 Vbeta and 13 Jbeta primers. Repertoires were generated with immunoSEQ multiplex PCR, while TCRdb's copy carries only in-frame clones and drops some. The table records 150,000 to 200,000 clones, around 80% of them present only once. This sequence originates from a man aged 35 to 55 in good health and CMV-seronegative. Sequenced sample: PBMCs. The rearrangement joins TRBV2 to TRBJ2-7; 11 bases fit TRBD2. The CDR3 loop reads CASAPRLAGYEQYF. The CDR3 nucleotides read TGTGCCAGCGCGCCGAGACTAGCGGGGTACGAGCAGTACTTC.